Shown below are 23 T cell receptor beta chains from a single sample sequenced in a study of cytomegalovirus exposure and HLA in healthy donors. Vbeta (60) and Jbeta (13) primers were used in the PCR. This table comes from immunoSEQ multiplex PCR, and its TCRdb copy is limited to in-frame clones, with some not included. The table lists more than 140,000 clones, more than 70% of them singletons. Sequencing input: PBMCs. The receptors come from a man aged 35 to 55 in good health and CMV-seronegative.

This sequence joins TRBV6-1 and TRBJ1-1; the D is unclear. The CDR3 has 14 residues. V was pared by 7 bases and J by 2 bases, with 14 bases between. CDR1 and CDR2 from the germline V gene are MNHNS and SASEGT. The CDR3 nucleotides are TGTGCCAGCACCCCTCTAGTGGCCAACACTGAAGCTTTCTTT. Translated: CASTPLVANTEAFF.

The chain links TRBV6-5 to TRBJ2-3; 12 nucleotides align to TRBD2. The CDR3 runs to 14 residues. Germline V gives CDR1 MNHEY, CDR2 SVGAGI. Trimming at V came to 6 bases and at J to 6 bases, leaving 4 bases not matched to a gene. The CDR3 sequence: CASSLGTSGDTQYF. The CDR3 DNA is TGTGCCAGCAGCCTCGGGACTAGCGGGGATACGCAGTATTTT.

The chain has TRBV7-8 and TRBJ2-5; maybe TRBD1 (5 bases). V lost 5 bases and J 4 bases, leaving 14 bases between the germline ends. This CDR3 spans 14 amino acids. Germline CDR1 and CDR2: SGHVS and FQNEAQ. In nucleotides, the CDR3 is TGTGCCAGCAGCCCATCCAGGGTGGGAGAGACCCAGTACTTC. Amino acids: CASSPSRVGETQYF.

The J gene is TRBJ2-3, the V gene TRBV6-1, with TRBD1 matching 8 bases. Germline V CDR1 and CDR2: MNHNS, SASEGT. The CDR3 length is 16 residues. The J segment lost 3 bases and the V segment lost 3 bases, leaving 8 bases of the junction unmatched. CDR3 loop: CASSDTFRGRTDTQYF. The CDR3 nucleotides are TGTGCCAGCAGTGACACTTTCAGGGGGCGGACAGATACGCAGTATTTT.

This chain links TRBV7-8 with TRBJ2-1, with 8 bases that match TRBD2. V was clipped by 5 bases and J by 5 bases; unmatched bases: 11. The CDR3 loop spans 16 amino acids. Germline values: CDR1 SGHVS, CDR2 FQNEAQ. CDR3 sequence: CASSPGQRGTNNEQFF. The CDR3 nucleotides are TGTGCCAGCAGCCCTGGTCAGCGGGGGACCAACAATGAGCAGTTCTTC.

This sequence joins TRBV9 and TRBJ2-1; 9 bases match TRBD2. The CDR3 has 15 amino acids. In germline, CDR1 is SGDLS, CDR2 YYNGEE. Germline trimming cut 0 bases from V and 9 bases from J; bases unmatched to any gene: 7. The CDR3 reads CASSVVSGGSVEQFF. Here the CDR3 DNA reads TGTGCCAGCAGCGTAGTGAGCGGGGGGAGTGTTGAGCAGTTCTTC.

The chain recombines TRBV7-2 with TRBJ2-5, with 7 bases lining up with TRBD1. Judging by the DNA end, TRBJ2-7 fits better; the J call may be wrong. Looked up from germline, CDR1 is SGHTA and CDR2 is FQGNSA. This CDR3 is built from 16 residues. CDR3 region: CASSSPVDRAINEQYF. CDR3 nucleotides: TGTGCCAGCAGCTCCCCCGTAGACAGGGCGATAAACGAGCAGTACTTC.

This clone has a handful of counts. This chain links TRBV7-9 with TRBJ2-2; D unresolved. The CDR3 is 14 amino acids. Deletions cut 5 bases from V and 3 bases from J, with 10 bases between. CDR1 is SEHNR, CDR2 FQNEAQ, per germline (reference sequence). DNA of the CDR3: TGTGCCAGCAGCCCTCCTACTTACACCGGGGAGCTGTTTTTT. The encoded protein is CASSPPTYTGELFF.

In its sample, this clone was seen a few times. The rearrangement links TRBV4-3 to TRBJ1-5, with 12 bases that match TRBD1. Germline lookup yields CDR1 LGHNA and CDR2 YSLEER. The CDR3 covers 19 residues. V shed 1 base and J 5 bases; nucleotides not matched to a gene: 12. The CDR3 region has the DNA TGCGCCAGCAGCCAAGGTTATAACTCGGGACAGGGGGCGGATCAGCCCCAGCATTTT. Amino acid sequence: CASSQGYNSGQGADQPQHF.

In its sample, this clone was seen a few times. This chain connects TRBV6-5 to TRBJ2-7; D unclear. Per germline, CDR1 MNHEY and CDR2 SVGAGI. Trimming cost V 4 bases and J 3 bases, with 7 bases left between them. The CDR3 is made up of 12 amino acids. In DNA, the CDR3 is TGTGCCAGCAGTTCCCCAGGCTACGAGCAGTACTTC. Translated: CASSSPGYEQYF.

In its sample, this clone was seen a few times. This chain connects TRBV2 to TRBJ1-4; D is uncertain. The CDR3 has 11 amino acids. The V gene's germline CDR1 is SNHLY and CDR2 FYNNEI. Trimming removed 4 bases from V and 8 bases from J, with 5 bases in between. CDR3 sequence reads: CASSGHEKLFF. CDR3 bases: TGTGCCAGCAGTGGACACGAAAAACTGTTTTTT.

This chain connects TRBV2 to TRBJ1-5; 9 bases map to TRBD1. There are 15 residues in the CDR3. V was clipped by 5 bases and J by 3 bases; unmatched bases: 5. Germline lookup yields CDR1 SNHLY and CDR2 FYNNEI. The CDR3 region is CASSRDREFNQPQHF. DNA of the CDR3: TGTGCCAGCAGTCGGGACAGGGAATTCAATCAGCCCCAGCATTTT.

The rearrangement joins TRBV18 to TRBJ2-7, with a weak D call TRBD2 (5 bases). The CDR3 loop spans 17 amino acids. V shed 2 bases and J shed 4 bases, with 21 bases lying between them. Germline V gene lookup returns CDR1 KGHSH and CDR2 LQKENI. The CDR3 region is CASSPGFGVSRPYEQYF. CDR3 DNA: TGTGCCAGCTCACCAGGGTTCGGGGTCTCAAGACCTTACGAGCAGTACTTC.

This chain links TRBV9 with TRBJ1-1; TRBD1 agrees at 9 bases. V dropped 0 bases and J dropped 0; count of bases not matched to a gene: 6. Germline values: CDR1 SGDLS, CDR2 YYNGEE. The CDR3 has 17 amino acids. The CDR3 spells CASSVESGQGLNTEAFF. The DNA of the CDR3 is TGTGCCAGCAGCGTAGAATCGGGACAGGGTTTGAACACTGAAGCTTTCTTT.

This clone was observed once. This chain connects TRBV6-5 to TRBJ2-3; 9 positions agree with TRBD2. CDR3 size: 14 residues. With V trimmed by 3 bases and J by 6 bases, 4 bases remained unmatched. Germline V gene lookup returns CDR1 MNHEY and CDR2 SVGAGI. The CDR3: CASSYSGGRDTQYF. In nucleotides, the CDR3 is TGTGCCAGCAGTTATAGCGGGGGCCGGGATACGCAGTATTTT.

This chain connects TRBV7-7 to TRBJ2-7; D gene uncertain. The germline gives CDR1 SSHAT, CDR2 FNYEAQ (reference sequence). Trimming left V 5 bases short and J 3 bases short, with 11 bases between. This CDR3 contains 13 residues. The CDR3 region has the DNA TGTGCCAGCAGCGGGCAGGTGGGCTACGAGCAGTACTTC. As protein: CASSGQVGYEQYF.

The chain is built from TRBV28 and TRBJ1-2; D call uncertain. V lost 7 bases and J 4 bases, leaving 16 bases between the germline ends. The CDR3 totals 14 residues. CDR1 and CDR2 (germline): MDHEN, SYDVKM. The CDR3 nucleotides read TGTGCCAGCACCCAATTTCAAGCCGGCTATGGCTACACCTTC. This codes for CASTQFQAGYGYTF.

V is TRBV5-1 and J is TRBJ2-1; 8 nucleotides agree with TRBD2. The germline gives CDR1 SGHRS, CDR2 YFSETQ. V lost 1 base to trimming and J lost 9 bases; unmatched junction nucleotides: 12. The CDR3 sequence is 16 residues long. The CDR3 loop reads CASSLNRGGREGEQFF. Here the CDR3 DNA reads TGCGCCAGCAGCTTGAATCGGGGGGGCCGGGAGGGTGAGCAGTTCTTC.

V and J are TRBV4-1 and TRBJ2-7, with TRBD1 matching 7 bases. V dropped 2 bases and J dropped 0; count of bases not matched to a gene: 7. Germline CDR1 and CDR2: MGHRA and YSYEKL. The CDR3 consists of 16 residues. DNA for the CDR3: TGCGCCAGCAGCCAATCCCCCGGGACAGACTCCTACGAGCAGTACTTC. Encoded protein: CASSQSPGTDSYEQYF.

This clone was seen a handful of times. The chain is built from TRBV27 and TRBJ2-5, with D possibly TRBD2 on 6 matching bases. Deletions cut 4 bases from V and 3 bases from J, with 9 bases between. CDR3 length: 13 amino acids. CDR1 MNHEY and CDR2 SMNVEV come from the germline V gene (reference sequence). CDR3 in DNA: TGTGCCAGCAGTTCCCGCGGGGAAGAGACCCAGTACTTC. This codes for CASSSRGEETQYF.

As concerns this clone: At the DNA level, this CDR3 is encoded by other sequences in the same sample as well. The CDR3 is CASSYSAGGNTGELFF. CDR3 nucleotide sequence: TGTGCCAGCAGTTACTCAGCGGGGGGGAACACCGGGGAGCTGTTTTTT. This chain joins TRBV6-5 and TRBJ2-2; TRBD2 agrees at 9 bases. CDR1 is MNHEY and CDR2 is SVGAGI in the germline V gene. With 0 bases clipped from V and 1 base from J, the junction kept 0 bases outside the gene matches. This CDR3 has 16 residues.

For this clone: An end of the junction differs from the germline gene, which may be a read error. The chain joins TRBV27 to TRBJ2-1; D may be TRBD2 (5 bases). Germline CDR1 MNHEY, CDR2 SMNVEV (reference sequence). The CDR3 totals 15 residues. CDR3 loop: CASISLALVYDEQFF. The CDR3 nucleotides read TGTGCCAGCATCTCGCTAGCCCTCGTCTACGATGAGCAGTTCTTC.

The genes are TRBV6-6 and TRBJ2-1, with D tentatively TRBD2 (5 bases). V lost 4 bases to trimming and J lost 3 bases, with 16 bases between them. CDR1 and CDR2 from the germline V gene are MNHNY and SVGAGI (reference sequence). This CDR3 region has 16 residues. This chain's CDR3 is CASSSLPGGLYNEQFF. The CDR3 nucleotides read TGTGCCAGCAGTTCGCTTCCGGGCGGACTCTACAATGAGCAGTTCTTC.